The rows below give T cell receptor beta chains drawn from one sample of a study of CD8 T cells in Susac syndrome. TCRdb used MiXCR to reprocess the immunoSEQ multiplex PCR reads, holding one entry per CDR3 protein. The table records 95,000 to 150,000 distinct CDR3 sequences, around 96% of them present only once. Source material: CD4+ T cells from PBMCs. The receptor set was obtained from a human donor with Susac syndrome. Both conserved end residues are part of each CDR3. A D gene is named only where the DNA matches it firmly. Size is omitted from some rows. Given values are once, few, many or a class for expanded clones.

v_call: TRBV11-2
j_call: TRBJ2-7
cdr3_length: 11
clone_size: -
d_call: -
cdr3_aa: CASSLQSEQYF
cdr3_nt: TGTGCCAGCAGCTTACAGAGTGAGCAGTACTTC

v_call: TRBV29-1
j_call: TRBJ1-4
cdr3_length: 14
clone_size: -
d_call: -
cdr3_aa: CSVGERLGNEKLFF
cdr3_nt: TGCAGCGTTGGAGAACGACTGGGTAATGAAAAACTGTTTTTT

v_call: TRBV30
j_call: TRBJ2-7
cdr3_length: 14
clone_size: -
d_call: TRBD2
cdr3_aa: CAWRRVAGNDGQYF
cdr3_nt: TGTGCCTGGAGAAGGGTAGCGGGAAATGACGGGCAGTACTTC

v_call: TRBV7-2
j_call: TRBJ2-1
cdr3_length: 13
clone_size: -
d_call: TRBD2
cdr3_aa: CASSLAWTSGGFF
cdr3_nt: TGTGCCAGCAGCTTAGCGTGGACTAGCGGGGGGTTCTTC

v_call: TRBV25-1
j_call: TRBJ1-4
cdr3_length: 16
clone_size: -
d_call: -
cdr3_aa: CASSESITAAGEKLFF
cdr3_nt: TGTGCCAGCAGTGAGTCGATCACAGCCGCGGGAGAAAAACTGTTTTTT

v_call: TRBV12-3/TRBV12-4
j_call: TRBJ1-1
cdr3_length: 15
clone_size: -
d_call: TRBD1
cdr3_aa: CASSPRIGTAAEAFF
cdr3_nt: TGTGCCAGCAGTCCCCGAATCGGGACAGCTGCTGAAGCTTTCTTT

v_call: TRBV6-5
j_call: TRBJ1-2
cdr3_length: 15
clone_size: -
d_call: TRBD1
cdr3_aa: CASSPAGGQNYGYTF
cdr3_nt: TGTGCCAGCAGCCCGGCAGGGGGCCAAAACTATGGCTACACCTTC

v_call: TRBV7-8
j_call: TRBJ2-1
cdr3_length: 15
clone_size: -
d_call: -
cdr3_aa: CASSLDYYLGFTFLF
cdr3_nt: TGTGCCAGCAGCTTGGACTATTATTTGGGATTTACGTTCCTCTTC

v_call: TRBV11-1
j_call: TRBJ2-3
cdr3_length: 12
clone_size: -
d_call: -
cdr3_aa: CASSPQIDTQYF
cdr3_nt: TGTGCCAGCAGCCCACAGATAGATACGCAGTATTTT

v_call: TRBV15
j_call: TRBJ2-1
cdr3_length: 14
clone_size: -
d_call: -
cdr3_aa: CATSRDPGIYEQFF
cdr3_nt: TGTGCCACCAGCAGAGATCCGGGGATCTATGAGCAGTTCTTC

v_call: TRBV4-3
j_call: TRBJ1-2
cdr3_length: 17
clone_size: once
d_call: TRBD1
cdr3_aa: CASSQDRRQGVYYGYTF
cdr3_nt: TGCGCCAGCAGCCAAGATCGGAGGCAGGGGGTTTACTATGGCTACACCTTC

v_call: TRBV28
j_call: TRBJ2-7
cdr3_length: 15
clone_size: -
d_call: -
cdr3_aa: CASSFRGSSSYEQYF
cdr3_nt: TGTGCCAGCAGTTTTCGGGGCAGCAGCTCCTACGAGCAGTACTTC

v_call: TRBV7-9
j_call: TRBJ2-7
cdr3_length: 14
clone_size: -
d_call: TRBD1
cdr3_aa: CASSLETGGREQYF
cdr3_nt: TGTGCCAGCAGCTTGGAGACAGGGGGCCGCGAGCAGTACTTC

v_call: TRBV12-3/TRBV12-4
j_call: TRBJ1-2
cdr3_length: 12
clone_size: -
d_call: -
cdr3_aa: CASSRYYNGYTF
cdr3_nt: TGTGCCAGCAGCCGGTACTACAATGGCTACACCTTC

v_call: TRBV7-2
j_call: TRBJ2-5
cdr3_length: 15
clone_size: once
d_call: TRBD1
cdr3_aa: CASSSGQGNQETQYF
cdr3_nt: TGTGCCAGCAGCTCAGGACAGGGGAACCAAGAGACCCAGTACTTC

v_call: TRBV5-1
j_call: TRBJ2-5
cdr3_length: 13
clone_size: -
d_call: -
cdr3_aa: CASSYQYQETQYF
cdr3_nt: TGCGCCAGCAGCTACCAGTACCAAGAGACCCAGTACTTC

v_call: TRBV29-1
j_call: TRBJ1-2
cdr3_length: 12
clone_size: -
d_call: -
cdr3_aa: CSVAAANYGYTF
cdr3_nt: TGCAGCGTAGCAGCCGCTAACTATGGCTACACCTTC

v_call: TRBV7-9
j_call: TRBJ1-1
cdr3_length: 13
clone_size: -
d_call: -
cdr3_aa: CASSARTNTEAFF
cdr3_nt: TGTGCCAGCAGCGCCCGTACGAACACTGAAGCTTTCTTT

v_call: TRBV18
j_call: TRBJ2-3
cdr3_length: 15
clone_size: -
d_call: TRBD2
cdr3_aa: CASSGLAGVSDTQYF
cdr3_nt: TGTGCCAGCTCCGGACTAGCGGGAGTCTCAGATACGCAGTATTTT

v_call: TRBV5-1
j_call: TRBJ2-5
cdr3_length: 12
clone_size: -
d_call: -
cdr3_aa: CASSLDGQTQYF
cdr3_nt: TGCGCCAGCAGCTTGGATGGGCAGACCCAGTACTTC

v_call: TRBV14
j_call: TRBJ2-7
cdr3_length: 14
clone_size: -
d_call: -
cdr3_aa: CASSQDLGLGEQYF
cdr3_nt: TGTGCCAGCAGCCAAGATCTGGGGCTGGGCGAGCAGTACTTC

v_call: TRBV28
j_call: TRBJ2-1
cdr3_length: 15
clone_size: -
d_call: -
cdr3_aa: CASSSPGITYNEQFF
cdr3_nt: TGTGCCAGCAGTTCCCCGGGGATCACCTACAATGAGCAGTTCTTC

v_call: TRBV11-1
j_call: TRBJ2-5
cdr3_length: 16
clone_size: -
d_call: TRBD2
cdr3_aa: CASSTRGLAGQETQYF
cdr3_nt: TGTGCCAGCAGCACTAGGGGACTAGCGGGACAAGAGACCCAGTACTTC